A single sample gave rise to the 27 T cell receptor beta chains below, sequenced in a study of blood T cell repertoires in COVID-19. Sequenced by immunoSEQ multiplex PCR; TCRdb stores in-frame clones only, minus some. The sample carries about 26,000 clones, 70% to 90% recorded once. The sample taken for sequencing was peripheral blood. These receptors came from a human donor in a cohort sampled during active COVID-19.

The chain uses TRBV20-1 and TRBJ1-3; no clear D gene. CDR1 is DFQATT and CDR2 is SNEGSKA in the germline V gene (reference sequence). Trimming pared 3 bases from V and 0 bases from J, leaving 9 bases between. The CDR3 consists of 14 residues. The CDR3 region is CSASGRNSGNTIYF. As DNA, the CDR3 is TGCAGTGCTAGTGGCAGGAACTCTGGAAACACCATATATTTT.

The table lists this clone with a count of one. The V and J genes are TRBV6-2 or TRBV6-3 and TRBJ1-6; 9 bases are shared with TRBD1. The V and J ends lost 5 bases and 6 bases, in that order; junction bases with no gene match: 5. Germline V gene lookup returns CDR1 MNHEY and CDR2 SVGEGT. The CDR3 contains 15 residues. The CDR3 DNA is TGTGCCAGCAGTGAGGACAGGGGTGGTAATTCACCCCTCCACTTT. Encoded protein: CASSEDRGGNSPLHF.

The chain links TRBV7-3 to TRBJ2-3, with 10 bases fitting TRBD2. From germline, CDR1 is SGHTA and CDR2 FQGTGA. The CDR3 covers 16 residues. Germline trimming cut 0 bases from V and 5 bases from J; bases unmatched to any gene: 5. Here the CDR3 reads CASSLTSGGALDTQYF. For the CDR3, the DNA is TGTGCCAGCAGCTTAACGAGCGGGGGGGCCCTAGATACGCAGTATTTT.

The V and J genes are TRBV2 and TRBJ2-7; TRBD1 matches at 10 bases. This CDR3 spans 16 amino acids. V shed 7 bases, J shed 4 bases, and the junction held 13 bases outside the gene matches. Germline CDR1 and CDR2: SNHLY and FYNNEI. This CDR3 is CASILPGTGVPYEQYF. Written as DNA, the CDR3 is TGTGCCAGCATCCTCCCCGGGACAGGGGTTCCGTACGAGCAGTACTTC. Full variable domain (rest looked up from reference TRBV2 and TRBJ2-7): EPEVTQTPSHQVTQMGQEVILRCVPISNHLYFYWYRQILGQKVEFLVSFYNNEISEKSEIFDDQFSVERPDGSNFTLKIRSTKLEDSAMYFCASILPGTGVPYEQYFGPGTRLTVT.

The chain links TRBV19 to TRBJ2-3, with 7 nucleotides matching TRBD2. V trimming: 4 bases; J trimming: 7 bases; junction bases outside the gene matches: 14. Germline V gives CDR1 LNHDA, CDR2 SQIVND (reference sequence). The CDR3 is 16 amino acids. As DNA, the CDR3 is TGTGCCAGTAGTACCTCAGCGGGATCCGCCGGGTATACGCAGTATTTT. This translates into CASSTSAGSAGYTQYF.

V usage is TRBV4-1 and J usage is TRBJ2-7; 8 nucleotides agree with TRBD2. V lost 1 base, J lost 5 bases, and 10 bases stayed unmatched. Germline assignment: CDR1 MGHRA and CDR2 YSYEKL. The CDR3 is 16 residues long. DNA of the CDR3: TGCGCCAGCAGCCAAGTTGCCGGGAGGGAAGGGAACGAGCAGTACTTC. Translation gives CASSQVAGREGNEQYF.

As DNA, the CDR3 is TGTGCCAGCAGCTTGGCTAGCGGGGCCGGGGAGCTGTTTTTT. Its protein is CASSLASGAGELFF. The rearrangement uses TRBV5-4 and TRBJ2-2; TRBD2 matches 9 bases. The CDR3 runs to 14 residues. The V segment lost 0 bases and the J segment 6 bases; nucleotides outside the gene matches: 0. Germline assignment: CDR1 SGHNT and CDR2 YYREEE (reference sequence).

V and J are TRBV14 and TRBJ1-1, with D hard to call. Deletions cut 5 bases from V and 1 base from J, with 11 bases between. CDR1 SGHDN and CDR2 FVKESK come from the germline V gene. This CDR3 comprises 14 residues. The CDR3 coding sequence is TGTGCCAGCAGCTCGAGAGAATCGAACACTGAAGCTTTCTTT. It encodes CASSSRESNTEAFF.

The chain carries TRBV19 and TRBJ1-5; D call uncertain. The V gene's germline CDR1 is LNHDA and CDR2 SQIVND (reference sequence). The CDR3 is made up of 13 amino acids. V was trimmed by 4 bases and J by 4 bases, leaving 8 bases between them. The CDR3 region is CASSTQQNQPQHF. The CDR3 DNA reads TGTGCCAGTAGTACACAGCAAAATCAGCCCCAGCATTTT.

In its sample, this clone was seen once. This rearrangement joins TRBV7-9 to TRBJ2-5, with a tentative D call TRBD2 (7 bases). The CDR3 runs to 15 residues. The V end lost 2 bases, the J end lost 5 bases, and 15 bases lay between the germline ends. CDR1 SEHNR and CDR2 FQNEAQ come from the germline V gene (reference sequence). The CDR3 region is CASSLTGGAMETQYF. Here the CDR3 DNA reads TGTGCCAGCAGCTTAACGGGGGGCGCGATGGAGACCCAGTACTTC.

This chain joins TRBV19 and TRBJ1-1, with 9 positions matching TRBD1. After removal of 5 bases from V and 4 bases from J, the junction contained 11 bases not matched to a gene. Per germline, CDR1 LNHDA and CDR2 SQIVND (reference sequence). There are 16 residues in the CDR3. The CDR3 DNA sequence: TGTGCCAGTAGTGCCGAAACAGGGGGCGCAGTCACTGAAGCTTTCTTT. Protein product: CASSAETGGAVTEAFF.

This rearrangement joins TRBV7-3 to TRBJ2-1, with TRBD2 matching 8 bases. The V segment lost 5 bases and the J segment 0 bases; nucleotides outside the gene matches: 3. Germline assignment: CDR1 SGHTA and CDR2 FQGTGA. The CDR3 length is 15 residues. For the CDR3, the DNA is TGTGCCAGCAGCCTGAGCGGGAGCTCCTACAATGAGCAGTTCTTC. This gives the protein CASSLSGSSYNEQFF.

The CDR3 nucleotides are TGCGCCAGCCGACCAGGAGGGGACGAGACCCAGTACTTC. This gives the protein CASRPGGDETQYF. The chain joins TRBV5-1 to TRBJ2-5, with a weak D call TRBD2 (6 bases). There are 13 residues in the CDR3. Trimming removed 7 bases at V and 5 bases at J, with 15 bases between. From germline, CDR1 is SGHRS and CDR2 YFSETQ. The full variable domain, its missing parts supplied by reference TRBV5-1 and TRBJ2-5, is KAGVTQTPRYLIKTRGQQVTLSCSPISGHRSVSWYQQTPGQGLQFLFEYFSETQRNKGNFPGRFSGRQFSNSRSEMNVSTLELGDSALYLCASRPGGDETQYFGPGTRLLVL.

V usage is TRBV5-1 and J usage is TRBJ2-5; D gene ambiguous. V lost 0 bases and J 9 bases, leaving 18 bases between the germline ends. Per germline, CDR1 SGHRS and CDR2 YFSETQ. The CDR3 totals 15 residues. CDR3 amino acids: CASSLGVADNVAQYF. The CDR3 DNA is TGCGCCAGCAGCTTGGGAGTAGCCGATAACGTGGCCCAGTACTTC.

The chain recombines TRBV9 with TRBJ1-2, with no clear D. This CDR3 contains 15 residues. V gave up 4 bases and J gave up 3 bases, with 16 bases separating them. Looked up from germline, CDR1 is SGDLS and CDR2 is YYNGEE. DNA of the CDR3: TGTGCCAGCAGCCCTACCCCGATGAATGACTATGGCTACACCTTC. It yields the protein CASSPTPMNDYGYTF.

Here the CDR3 DNA reads TGCAGCGGGGTGGGACTAGCGGGAGTAAGTGAGCAGTTCTTC. This codes for CSGVGLAGVSEQFF. V is TRBV29-1 and J is TRBJ2-1; 14 bases align to TRBD2. The CDR3 contains 14 residues. The junction had 8 bases not matched to a gene; V was cut back by 7 bases and J by 9 bases. CDR1 and CDR2 from the germline V gene are SQVTM and ANQGSEA.

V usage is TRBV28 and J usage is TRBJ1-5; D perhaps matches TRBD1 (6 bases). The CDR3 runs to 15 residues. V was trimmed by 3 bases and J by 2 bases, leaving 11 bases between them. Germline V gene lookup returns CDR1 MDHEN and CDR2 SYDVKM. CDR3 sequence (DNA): TGTGCCAGCAGTTTCAGGGGAAGCGGCAATCAGCCCCAGCATTTT. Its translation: CASSFRGSGNQPQHF.

The CDR3 DNA sequence: TGCGCCAGCAGCCAAGGGGCCGTGGCCTCCGCCAAAAACATTCAGTACTTC. It specifies CASSQGAVASAKNIQYF. The gene calls are TRBV4-1 and TRBJ2-4; no clear D. V was pared by 1 base and J by 1 base, with 14 bases between. The CDR3 totals 17 residues. Per germline, CDR1 MGHRA and CDR2 YSYEKL.

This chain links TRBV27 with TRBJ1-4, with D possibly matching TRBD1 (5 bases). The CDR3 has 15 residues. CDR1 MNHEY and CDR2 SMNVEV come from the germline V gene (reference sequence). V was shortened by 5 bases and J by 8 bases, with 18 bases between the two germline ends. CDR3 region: CASSPERGRGEKLFF. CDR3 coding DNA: TGTGCCAGCAGTCCCGAACGGGGGAGAGGAGAAAAACTGTTTTTT.

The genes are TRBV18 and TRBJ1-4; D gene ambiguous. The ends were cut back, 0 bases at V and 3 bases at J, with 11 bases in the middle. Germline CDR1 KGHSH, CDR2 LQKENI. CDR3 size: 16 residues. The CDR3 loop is CASSPPNRQSNEKLFF. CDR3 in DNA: TGTGCCAGCTCACCACCGAATCGTCAGTCTAATGAAAAACTGTTTTTT.

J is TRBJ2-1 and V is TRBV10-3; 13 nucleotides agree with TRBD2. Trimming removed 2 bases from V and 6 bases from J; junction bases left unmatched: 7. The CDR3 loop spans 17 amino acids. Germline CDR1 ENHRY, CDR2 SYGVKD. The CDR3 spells CAISERRGLAGSNEQFF. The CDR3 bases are TGTGCCATCAGTGAGAGGAGGGGACTAGCGGGAAGCAATGAGCAGTTCTTC.

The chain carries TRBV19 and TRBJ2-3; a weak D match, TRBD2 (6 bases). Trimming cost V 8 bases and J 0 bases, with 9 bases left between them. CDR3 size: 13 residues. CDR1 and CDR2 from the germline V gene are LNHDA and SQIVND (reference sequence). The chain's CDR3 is CASGTASTDTQYF. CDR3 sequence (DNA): TGTGCCAGTGGGACTGCTAGCACAGATACGCAGTATTTT.

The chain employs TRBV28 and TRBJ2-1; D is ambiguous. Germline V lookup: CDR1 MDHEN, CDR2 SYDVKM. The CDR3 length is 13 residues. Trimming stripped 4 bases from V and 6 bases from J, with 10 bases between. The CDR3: CASSSPRSNEQFF. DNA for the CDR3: TGTGCCAGCAGTTCCCCCCGTTCCAATGAGCAGTTCTTC.

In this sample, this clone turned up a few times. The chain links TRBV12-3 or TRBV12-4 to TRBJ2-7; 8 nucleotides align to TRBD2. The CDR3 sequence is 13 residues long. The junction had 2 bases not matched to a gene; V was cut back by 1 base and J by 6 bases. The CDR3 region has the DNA TGTGCCAGCAGTTTAGTACTAGCGGTCGAGCAGTACTTC. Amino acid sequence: CASSLVLAVEQYF.

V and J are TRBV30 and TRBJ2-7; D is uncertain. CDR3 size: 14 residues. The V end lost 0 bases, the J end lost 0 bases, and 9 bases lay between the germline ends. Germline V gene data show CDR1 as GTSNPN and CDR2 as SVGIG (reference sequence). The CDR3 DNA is TGTGCCTGGAGTGTACGGTTGAGCTCCTACGAGCAGTACTTC. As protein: CAWSVRLSSYEQYF.

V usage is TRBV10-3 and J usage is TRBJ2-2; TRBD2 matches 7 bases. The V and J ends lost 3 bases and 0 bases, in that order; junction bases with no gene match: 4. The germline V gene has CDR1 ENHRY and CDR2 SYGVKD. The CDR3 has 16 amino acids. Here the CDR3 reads CAISDPAGSNTGELFF. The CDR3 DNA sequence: TGTGCCATCAGTGACCCAGCGGGGTCGAACACCGGGGAGCTGTTTTTT.

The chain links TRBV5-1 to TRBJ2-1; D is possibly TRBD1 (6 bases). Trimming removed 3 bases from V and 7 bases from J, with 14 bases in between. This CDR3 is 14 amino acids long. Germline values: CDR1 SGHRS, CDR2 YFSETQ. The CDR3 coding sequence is TGCGCCAGCAGCTCACCGACAGGAACTAATGAGCAGTTCTTC. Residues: CASSSPTGTNEQFF. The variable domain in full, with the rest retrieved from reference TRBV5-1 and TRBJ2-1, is KAGVTQTPRYLIKTRGQQVTLSCSPISGHRSVSWYQQTPGQGLQFLFEYFSETQRNKGNFPGRFSGRQFSNSRSEMNVSTLELGDSALYLCASSSPTGTNEQFFGPGTRLTVL.